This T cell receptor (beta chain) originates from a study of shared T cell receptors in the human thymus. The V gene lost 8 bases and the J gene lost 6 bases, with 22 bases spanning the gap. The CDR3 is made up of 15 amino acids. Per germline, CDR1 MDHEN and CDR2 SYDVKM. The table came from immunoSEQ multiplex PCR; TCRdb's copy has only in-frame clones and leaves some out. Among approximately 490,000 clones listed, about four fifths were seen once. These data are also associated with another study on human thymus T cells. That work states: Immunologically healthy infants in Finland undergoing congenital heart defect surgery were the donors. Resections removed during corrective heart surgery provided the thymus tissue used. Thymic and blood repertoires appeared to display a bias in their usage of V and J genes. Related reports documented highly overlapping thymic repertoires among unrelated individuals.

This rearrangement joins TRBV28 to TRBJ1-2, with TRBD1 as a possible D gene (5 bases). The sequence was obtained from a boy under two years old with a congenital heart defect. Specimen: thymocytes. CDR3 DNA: TGTGCCAGCGGCGGGTGGCGGGGGAAGGGTCATGGCTACACCTTC. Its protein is CASGGWRGKGHGYTF.